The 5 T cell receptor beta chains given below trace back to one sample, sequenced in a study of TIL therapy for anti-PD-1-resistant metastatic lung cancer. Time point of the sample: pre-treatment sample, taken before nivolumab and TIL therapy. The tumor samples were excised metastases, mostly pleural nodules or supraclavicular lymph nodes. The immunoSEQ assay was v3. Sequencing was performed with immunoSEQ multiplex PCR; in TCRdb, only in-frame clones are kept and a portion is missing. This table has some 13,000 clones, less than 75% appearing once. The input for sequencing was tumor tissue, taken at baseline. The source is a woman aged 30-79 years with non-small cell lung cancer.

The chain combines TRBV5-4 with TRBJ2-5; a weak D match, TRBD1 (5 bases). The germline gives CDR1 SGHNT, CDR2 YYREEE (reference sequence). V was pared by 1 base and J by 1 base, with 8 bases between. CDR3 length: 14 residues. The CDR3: CASSLPQGQETQYF. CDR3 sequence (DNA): TGTGCCAGCAGCTTGCCCCAGGGCCAAGAGACCCAGTACTTC.

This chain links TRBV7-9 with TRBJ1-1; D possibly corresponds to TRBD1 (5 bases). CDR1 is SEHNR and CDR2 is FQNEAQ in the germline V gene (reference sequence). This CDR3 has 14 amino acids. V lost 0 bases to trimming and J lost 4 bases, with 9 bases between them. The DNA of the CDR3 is TGTGCCAGCAGCTTAGCCGGGGGAGGCACTGAAGCTTTCTTT. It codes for CASSLAGGGTEAFF.

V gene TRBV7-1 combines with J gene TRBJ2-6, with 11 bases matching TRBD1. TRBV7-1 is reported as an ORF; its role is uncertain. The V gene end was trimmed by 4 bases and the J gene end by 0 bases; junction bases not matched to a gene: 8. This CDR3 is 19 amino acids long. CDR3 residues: CASSLSPGQGVSGANVLTF. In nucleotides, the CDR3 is TGTGCCAGCAGCTTATCCCCGGGACAGGGGGTCTCTGGGGCCAACGTCCTGACTTTC.

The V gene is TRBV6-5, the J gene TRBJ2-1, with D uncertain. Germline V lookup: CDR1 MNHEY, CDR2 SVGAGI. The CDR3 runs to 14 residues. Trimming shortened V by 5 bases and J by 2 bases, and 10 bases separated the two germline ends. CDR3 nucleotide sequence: TGTGCCAGCAGTCTCCAAGGCGCCTACAATGAGCAGTTCTTC. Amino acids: CASSLQGAYNEQFF.

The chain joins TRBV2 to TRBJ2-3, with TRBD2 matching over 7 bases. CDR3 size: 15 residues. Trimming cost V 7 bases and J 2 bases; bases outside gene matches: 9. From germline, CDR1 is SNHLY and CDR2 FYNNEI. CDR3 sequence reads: CASTAERGYTDTQYF. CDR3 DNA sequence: TGTGCCAGCACGGCAGAGCGGGGTTACACAGATACGCAGTATTTT. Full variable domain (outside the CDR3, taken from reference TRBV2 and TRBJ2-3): EPEVTQTPSHQVTQMGQEVILRCVPISNHLYFYWYRQILGQKVEFLVSFYNNEISEKSEIFDDQFSVERPDGSNFTLKIRSTKLEDSAMYFCASTAERGYTDTQYFGPGTRLTVL.